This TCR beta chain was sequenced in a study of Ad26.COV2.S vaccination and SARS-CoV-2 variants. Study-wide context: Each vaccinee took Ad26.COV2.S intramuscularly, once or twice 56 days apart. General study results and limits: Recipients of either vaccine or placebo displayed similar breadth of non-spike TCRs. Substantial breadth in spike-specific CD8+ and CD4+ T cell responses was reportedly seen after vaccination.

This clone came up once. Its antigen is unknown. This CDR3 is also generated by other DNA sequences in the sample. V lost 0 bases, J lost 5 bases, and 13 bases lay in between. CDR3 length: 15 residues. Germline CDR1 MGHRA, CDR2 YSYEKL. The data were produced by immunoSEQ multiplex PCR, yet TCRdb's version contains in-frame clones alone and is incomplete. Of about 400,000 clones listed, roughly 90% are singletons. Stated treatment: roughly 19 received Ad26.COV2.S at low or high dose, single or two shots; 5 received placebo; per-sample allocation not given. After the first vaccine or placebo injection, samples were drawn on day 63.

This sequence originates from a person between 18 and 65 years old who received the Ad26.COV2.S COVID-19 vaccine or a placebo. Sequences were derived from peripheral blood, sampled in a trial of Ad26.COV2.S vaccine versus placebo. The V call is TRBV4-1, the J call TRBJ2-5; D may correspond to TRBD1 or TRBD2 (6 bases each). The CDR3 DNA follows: TGCGCCAGCAGCCAAGAGGGGGCAGGAGGGGAGACCCAGTACTTC. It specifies CASSQEGAGGETQYF.